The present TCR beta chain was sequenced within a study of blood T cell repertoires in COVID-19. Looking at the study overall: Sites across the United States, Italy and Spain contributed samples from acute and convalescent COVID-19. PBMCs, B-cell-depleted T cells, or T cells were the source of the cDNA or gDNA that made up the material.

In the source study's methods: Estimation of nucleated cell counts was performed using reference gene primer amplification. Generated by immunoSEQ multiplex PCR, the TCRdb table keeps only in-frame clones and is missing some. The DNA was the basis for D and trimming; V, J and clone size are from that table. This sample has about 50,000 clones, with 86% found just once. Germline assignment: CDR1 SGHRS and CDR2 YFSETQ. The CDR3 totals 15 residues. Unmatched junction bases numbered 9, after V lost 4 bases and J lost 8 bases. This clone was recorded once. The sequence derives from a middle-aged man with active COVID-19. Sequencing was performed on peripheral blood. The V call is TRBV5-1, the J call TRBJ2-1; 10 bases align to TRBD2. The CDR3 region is CASSPPSGSNDEQFF. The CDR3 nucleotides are TGCGCCAGCAGCCCTCCTAGCGGGAGTAACGATGAGCAGTTCTTC.